The 2 T cell receptor beta chains below all came from one sample that was sequenced in a study of blood T cell repertoires in COVID-19. Here immunoSEQ multiplex PCR was the method, and the copy in TCRdb shows in-frame clones only, minus some. Of some 300,000 clones listed, about 90% were seen once; the top ten hold under 3.5%. The specimen sequenced was PBMCs or T cells enriched from blood (not recorded which). These receptors all come from a woman in her 50s who had been exposed to COVID-19.

The chain couples TRBV5-1 to TRBJ2-7; 7 nucleotides line up with TRBD2. V gave up 0 bases and J gave up 3 bases; unmatched junction bases: 12. The CDR3 length is 17 residues. Germline V gene data show CDR1 as SGHRS and CDR2 as YFSETQ. CDR3 bases: TGCGCCAGCAGCTTGGAACCTGTGGGACTACGACTCTACGAGCAGTACTTC. Translated: CASSLEPVGLRLYEQYF.

The V gene is TRBV7-9, the J gene TRBJ2-5; D gene ambiguous. Trimming removed 6 bases at V and 0 bases at J, with 8 bases between. The CDR3 runs to 13 residues. Germline CDR1 SEHNR, CDR2 FQNEAQ (reference sequence). This CDR3 reads CASRAAYQETQYF. DNA for the CDR3: TGTGCCAGCAGAGCAGCGTACCAAGAGACCCAGTACTTC.